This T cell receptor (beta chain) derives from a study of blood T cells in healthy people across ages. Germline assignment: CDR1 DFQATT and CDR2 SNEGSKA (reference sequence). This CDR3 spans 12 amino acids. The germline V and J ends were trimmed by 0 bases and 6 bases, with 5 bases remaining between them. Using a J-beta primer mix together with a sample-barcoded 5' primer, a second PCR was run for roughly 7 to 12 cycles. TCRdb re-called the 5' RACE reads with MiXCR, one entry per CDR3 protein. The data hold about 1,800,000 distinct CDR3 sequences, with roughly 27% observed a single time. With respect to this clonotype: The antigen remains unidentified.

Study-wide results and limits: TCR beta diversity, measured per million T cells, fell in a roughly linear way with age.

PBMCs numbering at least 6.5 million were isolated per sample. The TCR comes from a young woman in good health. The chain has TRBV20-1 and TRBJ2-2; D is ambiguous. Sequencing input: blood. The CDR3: CSARDGPGELFF. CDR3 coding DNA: TGCAGTGCTAGAGACGGGCCCGGGGAGCTGTTTTTT.